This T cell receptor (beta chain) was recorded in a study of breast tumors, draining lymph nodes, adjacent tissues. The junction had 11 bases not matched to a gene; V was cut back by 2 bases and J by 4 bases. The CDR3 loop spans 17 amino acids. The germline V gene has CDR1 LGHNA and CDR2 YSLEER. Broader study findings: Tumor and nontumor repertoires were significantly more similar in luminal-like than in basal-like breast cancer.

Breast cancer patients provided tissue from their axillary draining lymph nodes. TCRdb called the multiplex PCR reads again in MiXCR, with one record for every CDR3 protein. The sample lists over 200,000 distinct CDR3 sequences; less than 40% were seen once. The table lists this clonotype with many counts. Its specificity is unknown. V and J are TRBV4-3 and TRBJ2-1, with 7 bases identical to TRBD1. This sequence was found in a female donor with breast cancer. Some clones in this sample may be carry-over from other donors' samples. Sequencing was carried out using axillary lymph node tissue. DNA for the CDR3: TGCGCCAGCAGCCAAAACACCGGACAGGTGATGTACAATGAGCAGTTCTTC. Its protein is CASSQNTGQVMYNEQFF.